This TCR beta chain was documented in a study of sequential checkpoint blockade in melanoma. Overall study context: Patients were randomized 1:1 to nivolumab-then-ipilimumab or ipilimumab-then-nivolumab first-line.

Profiling relied on immunoSEQ multiplex PCR, and the TCRdb table lists in-frame clones only, not all of them. The table shows about 30,000 clones, with roughly 89% occurring only once. The treatment was: randomized to nivolumab then ipilimumab (arm A) or the reverse (arm B). Sorted cells were live CD3+CD8+, lacking CD19 and CD56, from PBMCs. The CDR3 covers 15 residues. Germline-derived CDR1 and CDR2 are SGHRS and YFSETQ. The source of this sequence is a human donor with melanoma. Sequencing was performed on CD8+ T cells sorted from blood (inferred from file names), taken from a patient given nivolumab and ipilimumab in sequence. V is TRBV5-1 and J is TRBJ2-5; D gene uncertain. The DNA end lines up better with TRBJ2-7; the J call may be wrong. This chain's CDR3 is CASSFERPTAYEQYF. The DNA for the CDR3 is TGCGCCAGCAGCTTTGAGAGGCCAACGGCCTACGAGCAGTACTTC.